Sequencing of this TCR beta chain was carried out in a study of CD8 T cells in ankylosing spondylitis. The TCR beta libraries were generated through quantitative 5'-RACE incorporating molecular barcodes. TCRdb analysed the 5' RACE reads with MiXCR anew, one entry per CDR3 protein. The table lists roughly 370,000 distinct CDR3 sequences, approximately 20% of them singletons. Study outcomes and limitations: There was a TCR beta motif, made of roughly eight highly homologous variants, that appeared characteristic of ankylosing spondylitis blood. Reportedly, matched ankylosing spondylitis synovial fluid was significantly enriched for disease-linked clones.

This CDR3 has 15 residues. V was clipped by 3 bases and J by 3 bases, with 13 bases between them. Germline assignment: CDR1 MDHEN and CDR2 SYDVKM. About this clonotype: Its specificity is not known.

The V and J genes are TRBV28 and TRBJ2-3; possibly TRBD1 or TRBD2 for D (5 bases each). Sequencing was carried out using blood, either unsorted or a sorted T cell fraction (not recorded which). The TCR comes from a male donor with ankylosing spondylitis. The CDR3 DNA follows: TGTGCCAGCAGTTTTTTGAGGGGAATTACAGATACGCAGTATTTT. Its translation: CASSFLRGITDTQYF.